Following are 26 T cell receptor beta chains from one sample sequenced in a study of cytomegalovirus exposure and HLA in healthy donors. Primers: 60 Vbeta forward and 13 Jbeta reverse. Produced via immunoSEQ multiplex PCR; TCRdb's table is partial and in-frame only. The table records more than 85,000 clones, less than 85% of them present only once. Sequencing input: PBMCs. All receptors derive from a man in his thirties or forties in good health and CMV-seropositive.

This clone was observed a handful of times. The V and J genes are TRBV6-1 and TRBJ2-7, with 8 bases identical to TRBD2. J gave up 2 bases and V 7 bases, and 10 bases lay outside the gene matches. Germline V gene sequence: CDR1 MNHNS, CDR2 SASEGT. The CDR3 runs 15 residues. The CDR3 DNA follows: TGTGCCAGCACAGAAGGTACTAGCGGAGCCTACGAGCAGTACTTC. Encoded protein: CASTEGTSGAYEQYF.

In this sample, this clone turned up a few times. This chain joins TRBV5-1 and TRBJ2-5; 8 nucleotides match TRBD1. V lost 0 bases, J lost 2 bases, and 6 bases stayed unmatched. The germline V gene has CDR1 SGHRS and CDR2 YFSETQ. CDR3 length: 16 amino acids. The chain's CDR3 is CASSLGGTGPQETQYF. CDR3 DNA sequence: TGCGCCAGCAGCTTGGGGGGGACAGGCCCGCAAGAGACCCAGTACTTC.

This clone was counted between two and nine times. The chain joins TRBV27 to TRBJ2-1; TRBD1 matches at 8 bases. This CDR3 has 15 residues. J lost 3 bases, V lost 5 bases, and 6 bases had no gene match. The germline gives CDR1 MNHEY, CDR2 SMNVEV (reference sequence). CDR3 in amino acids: CASSPGTGSYNEQFF. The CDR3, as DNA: TGTGCCAGCAGTCCCGGGACAGGAAGCTACAATGAGCAGTTCTTC.

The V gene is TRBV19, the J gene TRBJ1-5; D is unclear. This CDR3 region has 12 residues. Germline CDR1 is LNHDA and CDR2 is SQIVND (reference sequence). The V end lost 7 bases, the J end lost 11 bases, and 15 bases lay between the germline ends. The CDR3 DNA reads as TGTGCCAGTACCCCCTGGGCACCCGCCCAGCATTTT. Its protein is CASTPWAPAQHF.

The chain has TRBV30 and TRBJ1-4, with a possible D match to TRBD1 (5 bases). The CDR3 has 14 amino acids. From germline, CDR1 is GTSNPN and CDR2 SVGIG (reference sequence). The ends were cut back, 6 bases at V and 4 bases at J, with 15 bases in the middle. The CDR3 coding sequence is TGTGCCTGTAAACGGGACTCCTATAATGAAAAACTGTTTTTT. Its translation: CACKRDSYNEKLFF.

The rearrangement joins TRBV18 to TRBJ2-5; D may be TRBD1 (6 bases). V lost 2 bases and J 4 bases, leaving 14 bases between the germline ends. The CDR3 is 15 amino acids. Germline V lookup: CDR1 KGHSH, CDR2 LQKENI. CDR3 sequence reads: CASSPTRTARETQYF. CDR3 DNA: TGTGCCAGCTCACCAACGAGGACAGCCAGAGAGACCCAGTACTTC.

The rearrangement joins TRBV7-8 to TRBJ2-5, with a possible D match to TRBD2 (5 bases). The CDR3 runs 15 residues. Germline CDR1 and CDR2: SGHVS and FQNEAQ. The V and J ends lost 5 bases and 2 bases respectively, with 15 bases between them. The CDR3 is CASSLLEWEQETQYF. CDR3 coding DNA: TGTGCCAGCAGCCTATTAGAGTGGGAGCAAGAGACCCAGTACTTC.

CDR3 amino acids: CASSSLGLAGEKTQYF. CDR3 in DNA: TGTGCCAGCAGCTCGCTGGGACTAGCGGGGGAGAAGACCCAGTACTTC. V is TRBV5-4 and J is TRBJ2-5; 14 nucleotides align to TRBD2. The CDR3 is made up of 16 amino acids. V shed 3 bases, J shed 6 bases, and the junction held 7 bases outside the gene matches. Germline V gene sequence: CDR1 SGHNT, CDR2 YYREEE (reference sequence).

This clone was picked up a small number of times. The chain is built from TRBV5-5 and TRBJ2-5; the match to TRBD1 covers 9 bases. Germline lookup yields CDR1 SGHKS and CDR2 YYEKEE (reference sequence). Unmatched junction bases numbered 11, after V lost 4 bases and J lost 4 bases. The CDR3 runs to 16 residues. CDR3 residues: CASSAPGTGHRETQYF. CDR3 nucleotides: TGTGCCAGCAGCGCTCCCGGGACAGGGCATCGAGAGACCCAGTACTTC.

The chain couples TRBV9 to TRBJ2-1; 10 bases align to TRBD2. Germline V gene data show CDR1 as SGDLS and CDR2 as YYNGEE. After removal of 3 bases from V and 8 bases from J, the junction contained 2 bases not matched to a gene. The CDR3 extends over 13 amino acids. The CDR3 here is CASSASGRDEQFF. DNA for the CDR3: TGTGCCAGCAGCGCGAGCGGGAGGGATGAGCAGTTCTTC.

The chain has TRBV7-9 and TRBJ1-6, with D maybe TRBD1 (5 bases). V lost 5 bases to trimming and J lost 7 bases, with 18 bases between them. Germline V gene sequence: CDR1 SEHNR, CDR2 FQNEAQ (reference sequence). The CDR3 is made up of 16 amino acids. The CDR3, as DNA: TGTGCCAGCAGCCCTTCAACAGGTACAGAAAATTCACCCCTCCACTTT. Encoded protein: CASSPSTGTENSPLHF.

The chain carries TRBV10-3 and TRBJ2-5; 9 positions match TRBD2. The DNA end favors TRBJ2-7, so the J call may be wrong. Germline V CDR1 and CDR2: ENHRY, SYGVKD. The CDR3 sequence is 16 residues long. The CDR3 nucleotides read TGTGCCAGCGGGGGGGACCGTGAGGGCCCTCCCTACGAGCAGTACTTC. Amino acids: CASGGDREGPPYEQYF.

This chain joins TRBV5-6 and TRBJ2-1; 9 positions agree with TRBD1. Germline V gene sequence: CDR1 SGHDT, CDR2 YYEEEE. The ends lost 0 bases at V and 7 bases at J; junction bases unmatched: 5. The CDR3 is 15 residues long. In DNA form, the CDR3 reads TGTGCCAGCAGCTTGGTTTGGACAGGGGAAAATGAGCAGTTCTTC. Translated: CASSLVWTGENEQFF.

The CDR3 nucleotides read TGTGCCAGTAGTTGGGCGGACAGGGATAACGAGCAGTACTTC. Its translation is CASSWADRDNEQYF. The chain joins TRBV19 to TRBJ2-7; 8 positions agree with TRBD1. The ends lost 5 bases at V and 5 bases at J; junction bases unmatched: 8. Germline CDR1 reads LNHDA; CDR2 reads SQIVND (reference sequence). This CDR3 is 14 amino acids long.

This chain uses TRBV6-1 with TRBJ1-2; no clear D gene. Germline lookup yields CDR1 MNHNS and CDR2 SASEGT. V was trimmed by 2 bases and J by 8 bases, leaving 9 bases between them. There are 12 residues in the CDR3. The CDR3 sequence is CASSERALGYTF. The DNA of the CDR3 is TGTGCCAGCAGTGAAAGAGCTCTGGGCTACACCTTC.

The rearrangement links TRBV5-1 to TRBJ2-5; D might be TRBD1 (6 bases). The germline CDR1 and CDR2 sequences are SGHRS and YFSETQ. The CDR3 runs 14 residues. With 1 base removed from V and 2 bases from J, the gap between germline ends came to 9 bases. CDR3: CASSLLGAQETQYF. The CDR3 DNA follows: TGCGCCAGCAGCTTGCTGGGGGCGCAAGAGACCCAGTACTTC.

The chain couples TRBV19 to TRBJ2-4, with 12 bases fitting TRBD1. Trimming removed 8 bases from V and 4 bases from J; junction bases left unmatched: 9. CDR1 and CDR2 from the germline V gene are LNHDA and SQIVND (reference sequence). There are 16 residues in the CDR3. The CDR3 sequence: CASAPGQGAPKNIQYF. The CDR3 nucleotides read TGTGCCAGTGCGCCGGGACAGGGGGCTCCTAAAAACATTCAGTACTTC. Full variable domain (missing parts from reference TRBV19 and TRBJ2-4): DGGITQSPKYLFRKEGQNVTLSCEQNLNHDAMYWYRQDPGQGLRLIYYSQIVNDFQKGDIAEGYSVSREKKESFPLTVTSAQKNPTAFYLCASAPGQGAPKNIQYFGAGTRLSVL.

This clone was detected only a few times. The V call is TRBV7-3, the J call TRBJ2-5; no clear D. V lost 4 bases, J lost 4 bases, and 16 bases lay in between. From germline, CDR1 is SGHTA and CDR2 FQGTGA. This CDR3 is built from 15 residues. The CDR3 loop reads CASSSASGNGETQYF. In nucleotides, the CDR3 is TGTGCCAGCAGCTCCGCCTCAGGAAACGGAGAGACCCAGTACTTC.

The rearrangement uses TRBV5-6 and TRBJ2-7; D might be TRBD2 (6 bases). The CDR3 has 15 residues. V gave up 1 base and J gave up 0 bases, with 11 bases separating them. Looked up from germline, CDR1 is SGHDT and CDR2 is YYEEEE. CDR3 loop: CASSLSLGLSYEQYF. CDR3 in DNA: TGTGCCAGCAGCTTGTCTCTGGGACTCTCCTACGAGCAGTACTTC.

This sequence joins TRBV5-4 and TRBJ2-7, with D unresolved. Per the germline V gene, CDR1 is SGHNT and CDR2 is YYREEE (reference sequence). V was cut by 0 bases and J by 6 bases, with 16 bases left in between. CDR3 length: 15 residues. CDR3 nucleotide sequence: TGTGCCAGCAGCTTGGCGGCGGCGCCCCAAGGCGAGCAGTACTTC. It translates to CASSLAAAPQGEQYF. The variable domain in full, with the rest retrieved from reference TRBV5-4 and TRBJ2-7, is ETGVTQSPTHLIKTRGQQVTLRCSSQSGHNTVSWYQQALGQGPQFIFQYYREEENGRGNFPPRFSGLQFPNYSSELNVNALELDDSALYLCASSLAAAPQGEQYFGPGTRLTVT.

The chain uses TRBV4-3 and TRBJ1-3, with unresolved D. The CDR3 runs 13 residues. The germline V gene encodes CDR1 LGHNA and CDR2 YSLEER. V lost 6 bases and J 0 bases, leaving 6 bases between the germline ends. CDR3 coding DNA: TGCGCCAGCAGGCGGGACTCTGGAAACACCATATATTTT. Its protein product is CASRRDSGNTIYF.

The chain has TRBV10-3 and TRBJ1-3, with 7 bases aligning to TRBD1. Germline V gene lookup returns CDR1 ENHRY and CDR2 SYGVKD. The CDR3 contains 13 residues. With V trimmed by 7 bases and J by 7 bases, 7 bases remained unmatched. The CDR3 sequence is CAIKNSQGNTIYF. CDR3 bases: TGTGCCATCAAGAATTCACAGGGGAACACCATATATTTT.

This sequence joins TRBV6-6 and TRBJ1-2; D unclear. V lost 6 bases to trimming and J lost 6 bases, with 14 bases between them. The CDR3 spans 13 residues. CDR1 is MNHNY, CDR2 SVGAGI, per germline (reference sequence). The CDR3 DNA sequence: TGTGCCAGCAGCCAAAGCGCGGGAGATGGCTACACCTTC. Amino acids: CASSQSAGDGYTF.

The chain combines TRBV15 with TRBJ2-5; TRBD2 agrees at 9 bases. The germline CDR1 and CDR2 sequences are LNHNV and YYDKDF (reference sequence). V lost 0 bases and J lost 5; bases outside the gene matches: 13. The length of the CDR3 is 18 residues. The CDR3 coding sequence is TGTGCCACCAGCAGAGATGGGGGACGCGGGGGGGCAGGGGAGACCCAGTACTTC. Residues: CATSRDGGRGGAGETQYF.

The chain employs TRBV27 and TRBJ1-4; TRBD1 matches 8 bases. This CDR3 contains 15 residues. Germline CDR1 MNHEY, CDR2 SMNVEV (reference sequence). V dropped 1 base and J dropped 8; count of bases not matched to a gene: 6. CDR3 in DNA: TGTGCCAGCAGTTTATTCCGGACAGGGCGGGAAAAACTGTTTTTT. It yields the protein CASSLFRTGREKLFF.

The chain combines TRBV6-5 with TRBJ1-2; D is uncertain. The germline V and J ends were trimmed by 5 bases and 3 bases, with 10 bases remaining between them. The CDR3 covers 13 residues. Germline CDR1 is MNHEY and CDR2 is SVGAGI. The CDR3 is CASSTGGDYGYTF. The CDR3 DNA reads TGTGCCAGCAGTACCGGAGGAGACTATGGCTACACCTTC.